This TCR beta chain was recovered during a study of blood T cell repertoires in COVID-19. Study-level background: The United States, Italy and Spain were the sources of the acute and convalescent COVID-19 samples. PBMCs, B-cell-depleted T cells, or T cells were the source of the cDNA or gDNA that made up the material.

Original methodology: Reference gene primer amplification gave estimated nucleated cell counts. Sequenced by immunoSEQ multiplex PCR; TCRdb stores in-frame clones only, minus some. Clone size and the V and J calls come from that table; the DNA yielded D and trimming. Altogether approximately 300,000 clones are present, about four fifths being singletons, with the ten largest covering about 1.2%. Germline values: CDR1 SGHDT, CDR2 YYEEEE. The V segment lost 0 bases and the J segment 4 bases; nucleotides outside the gene matches: 5. CDR3 length: 15 amino acids. The rearrangement joins TRBV5-6 to TRBJ2-3, with 7 bases matching TRBD1. This clonotype was sampled from a woman in her fifties or sixties with acute or convalescent COVID-19. The sample comprised peripheral blood. CDR3: CASSLGTGRADTQYF. The DNA for the CDR3 is TGTGCCAGCAGCTTGGGGACAGGTAGGGCAGATACGCAGTATTTT.